The present entry profiles one T cell receptor beta chain with its context. Antigen specificity is unknown. Germline V gene sequence: CDR1 MNHNS, CDR2 SASEGT. V shed 6 bases, J shed 2 bases, and the junction held 7 bases outside the gene matches. The CDR3 consists of 15 residues. The data were obtained in a study of shared clonotypes between healthy human individuals. Findings and caveats of the study: Unshared clonotypes carried lower generation probabilities than those common to all four donors.

Clones were sequenced by immunoSEQ multiplex PCR, and TCRdb holds only the in-frame ones, with some missing. Of millions of clones in the sample, more than 80% are singletons; the top ten hold 0.13% to 0.15%. The sample comprised naive CD4+ T cells sorted from blood. Subset defined: CD45RA+ positively selected. The TCR comes from a man aged 18 to 30 in good health. The V gene is TRBV6-1, the J gene TRBJ1-5, with 7 bases matching TRBD1. CDR3 coding DNA: TGTGCCAGCAGGGAGATAGGACAGGGCAATCAGCCCCAGCATTTT. Translated: CASREIGQGNQPQHF.